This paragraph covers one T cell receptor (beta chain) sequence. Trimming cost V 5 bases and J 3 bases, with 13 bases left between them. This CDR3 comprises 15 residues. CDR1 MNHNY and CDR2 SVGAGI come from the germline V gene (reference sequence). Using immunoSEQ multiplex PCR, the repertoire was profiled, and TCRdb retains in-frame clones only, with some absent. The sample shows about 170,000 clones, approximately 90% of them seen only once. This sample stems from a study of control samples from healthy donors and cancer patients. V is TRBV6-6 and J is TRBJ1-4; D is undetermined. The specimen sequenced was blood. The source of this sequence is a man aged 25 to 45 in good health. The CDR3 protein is CASSLIGDSNEKLFF. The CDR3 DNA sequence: TGTGCCAGCAGTCTGATAGGAGACTCTAATGAAAAACTGTTTTTT.